Listed below are T cell receptor beta chains from one sample, sequenced in a study of response to subunit inactivated influenza vaccine. TCRdb re-called the RT-PCR reads with MiXCR, one entry per CDR3 protein. Here the sample spans 500,000 or so distinct CDR3 sequences, approximately 10% being singletons. This specimen consisted of PBMCs from blood, obtained 35 to 45 days after vaccination. The receptors shown here come from a man in his fifties who received an inactivated influenza vaccine. CDR3s include the opening cysteine and the closing phenylalanine or tryptophan. Not every row has a clone size; where given, it reads once, few, many or a size class.

v_call	clone_size	cdr3_aa
TRBV7-9	many	CASSSRQTNYGYTF
TRBV5-1	-	CASSFGGQNYEQYF
TRBV4-3	many	CASSQDWTDNYNEQFF
TRBV6-1	-	CASSKDQGASYNSPLHF
TRBV29-1	few	CSVESRAAGTYNEQFF
TRBV11-1	-	CASSPLPGTSGGSSYNEQFF
TRBV28	many	CASKLRAHGYTF
TRBV20-1	few	CSAYQWDRPSTDTQYF
TRBV6-1	-	CASSELRSMAYNEQFF
TRBV29-1	many	CSVDGGRTDTQYF
TRBV11-2	-	CASSLVGLSGGARDEQYF
TRBV27	few	CASSFRFAQERQFF
TRBV6-2/TRBV6-3	few	CASSYVNYEQYF
TRBV7-2	many	CASSRTSATYNEQFF
TRBV20-1	many	CSARSMKRIMSTDTQYF
TRBV5-1	-	CASRPGTGRRDEYF
TRBV5-1	-	CASSFGLTPSSYEQYF
TRBV5-6	-	CASSSAGGRSYNEQFF
TRBV6-5	many	CASSYSPSQPQHF
TRBV5-6	few	CASSLKRYEQYF
TRBV28	few	CASSSVGAGPQPQHF
TRBV5-3	-	CARSLYWGMGQVNQPQHF
TRBV4-1	many	CASSQSPYTDTQYF
TRBV9	-	CASSVDAYNEQFF
TRBV7-2	many	CASAAGRPYNEQFF
TRBV20-1	-	CSASPGVGNQPQHF
TRBV9	few	CASGPGLASTDTQYF
TRBV5-1	few	CASRQAGDPYNEQFF
TRBV12-3/TRBV12-4	-	CASSLLGRNTIYF
TRBV6-1	few	CASSERGESPLHF
TRBV7-2	many	CASSLALTGAYKNIQYF
TRBV5-1	-	CASSSVLPAYNEQFF
TRBV3-1	-	CASSHDSSGVTYEQYF
TRBV7-2	few	CASSLLGAAGSYEQYF
TRBV6-5	few	CASSSSPRGWSIMGTDTQYF
TRBV7-9	many	CASSKLAGSSYNEQFF
TRBV18	-	CASSLSASTDTQYF
TRBV30	few	CAWSVGGYEQYF
TRBV9	-	CASSALATSYNEQFF
TRBV24-1	few	CATSDHRGEGYTF
TRBV12-3/TRBV12-4	many	CASSFFGAQETQYF
TRBV4-2	few	CASSQDRDPPMNEQYF
TRBV5-1	many	CASSLVQGDEQYF
TRBV10-2	many	CASSVYSNQPQHF
TRBV7-8	-	CASSDRGENYEQYF
TRBV25-1	many	CATSWQGADTQYF
TRBV27	-	CASSLASGAFNEQFF
TRBV20-1	many	CSARADSLNTEAFF
TRBV27	few	CASSPPSGLYEQYF
TRBV9	-	CASSVGRSPIEKLFF
TRBV9	-	CASSVGRANSPLHF
TRBV20-1	-	CSARVGGGVNYGYTF
TRBV7-8	few	CASSLESGGGGYTF
TRBV6-5	-	CASSNLGGVRSGANVLTF